These 17 T cell receptor beta chains were sequenced from one sample in a study of lymphopenia after photon versus proton radiotherapy. Generated by immunoSEQ multiplex PCR, the TCRdb table keeps only in-frame clones and is missing some. The sample holds around 63,000 clones, around 86% seen once. Sequenced material: peripheral blood, taken from a patient treated with proton-based radiotherapy. The receptors come from an elderly man with esophageal cancer.

The chain is built from TRBV9 and TRBJ2-7; 10 bases are shared with TRBD1. The germline V gene encodes CDR1 SGDLS and CDR2 YYNGEE. V trimming: 4 bases; J trimming: 3 bases; junction bases outside the gene matches: 7. The CDR3 is 15 residues long. The DNA of the CDR3 is TGTGCCAGCAGCCCTAGGACAGGGGGATACTACGAGCAGTACTTC. It encodes CASSPRTGGYYEQYF.

The genes are TRBV11-1 and TRBJ2-5, with TRBD2 matching 13 bases. Germline trimming cut 5 bases from V and 4 bases from J; bases unmatched to any gene: 4. The germline V gene encodes CDR1 SGHAT and CDR2 FQDESV (reference sequence). This CDR3 has 15 residues. CDR3 in DNA: TGTGCCAGCAGCCCGAGACTAGCGGGGGGAGAGACCCAGTACTTC. Translated: CASSPRLAGGETQYF.

The chain recombines TRBV6-5 with TRBJ1-1; D call uncertain. V lost 0 bases, J lost 1 base, and 9 bases lay in between. The CDR3 has 15 residues. Germline V gene data show CDR1 as MNHEY and CDR2 as SVGAGI. This chain's CDR3 is CASSYSYKGNTEAFF. CDR3 DNA: TGTGCCAGCAGTTACTCATACAAGGGGAACACTGAAGCTTTCTTT.

This clone was recorded a few times. The chain carries TRBV5-1 and TRBJ2-2, with D perhaps TRBD1 (6 bases). Germline CDR1 reads SGHRS; CDR2 reads YFSETQ. The CDR3 loop spans 14 amino acids. V gave up 4 bases and J gave up 1 base, with 8 bases separating them. The CDR3, as DNA: TGCGCCAGCAGCAGGGGACAGAACACCGGGGAGCTGTTTTTT. It encodes CASSRGQNTGELFF.

J is TRBJ2-5 and V is TRBV7-9; no definite D call. V shed 5 bases and J shed 5 bases, with 9 bases lying between them. Germline V gene data show CDR1 as SEHNR and CDR2 as FQNEAQ (reference sequence). CDR3 length: 12 amino acids. The CDR3 sequence is CASSPTQETQYF. The DNA of the CDR3 is TGTGCCAGCAGCCCCACACAGGAGACCCAGTACTTC.

The chain is built from TRBV4-3 and TRBJ1-3, with no clear D. Germline V CDR1 and CDR2: LGHNA, YSLEER. The ends were cut back, 1 base at V and 0 bases at J, with 10 bases in the middle. This CDR3 is 16 amino acids long. The CDR3 protein is CASSQAPPSSGNTIYF. The CDR3 nucleotides are TGCGCCAGCAGCCAAGCCCCCCCCAGCTCTGGAAACACCATATATTTT.

The genes are TRBV21-1 and TRBJ1-4; TRBD1, the D gene given by the table, was not confirmed from the DNA. TRBV21-1 counts as a pseudogene. CDR3 size: 20 residues. CDR3 residues: CASSKESIPGGLATNEKLFF. The CDR3 DNA is TGTGCCAGCAGCAAAGAGTCCATCCCAGGGGGCTTAGCGACTAATGAAAAACTGTTTTTT.

In its sample, this clone was seen once. The V gene is TRBV5-1, the J gene TRBJ2-7; D not resolved. The V end lost 0 bases, the J end lost 6 bases, and 13 bases lay between the germline ends. Germline assignment: CDR1 SGHRS and CDR2 YFSETQ. The CDR3 is made up of 14 amino acids. CDR3 protein: CASSLVLRSGEQYF. The CDR3 nucleotides are TGCGCCAGCAGCTTGGTGCTTCGGTCAGGCGAGCAGTACTTC.

The genes are TRBV6-4 and TRBJ1-2; 8 bases match TRBD1. This CDR3 region has 14 residues. Germline V gene data show CDR1 as MRHNA and CDR2 as SNTAGT. V dropped 6 bases and J dropped 5; count of bases not matched to a gene: 8. Written as DNA, the CDR3 is TGTGCCAGCAGCCCGACAGGGGAAGGGTATGGCTACACCTTC. Translating it yields CASSPTGEGYGYTF.

This clone was observed once. J is TRBJ2-4 and V is TRBV30; 9 bases are shared with TRBD1. In germline, CDR1 is GTSNPN, CDR2 SVGIG (reference sequence). With V trimmed by 5 bases and J by 4 bases, 6 bases remained unmatched. The CDR3 loop spans 14 amino acids. DNA of the CDR3: TGTGCCTGGTTTCCGGGACAGGGAAAAAACATTCAGTACTTC. This codes for CAWFPGQGKNIQYF.

V is TRBV10-3 and J is TRBJ1-4; D might be TRBD1 (6 bases). V shed 0 bases and J shed 7 bases, with 18 bases lying between them. Germline CDR1 is ENHRY and CDR2 is SYGVKD. The CDR3 runs to 17 residues. CDR3 DNA: TGTGCCATCAGTGAGTCTTCTCGCGGGGGGCATGGTGAAAAACTGTTTTTT. This sequence encodes CAISESSRGGHGEKLFF.

This clone was picked up a small number of times. The V and J genes are TRBV7-2 and TRBJ2-7; no clear D. V shed 1 base and J shed 6 bases, with 7 bases lying between them. The CDR3 runs 12 residues. Germline values: CDR1 SGHTA, CDR2 FQGNSA. This chain's CDR3 is CASSLDWGEQYF. CDR3 coding DNA: TGTGCCAGCAGCTTAGATTGGGGCGAGCAGTACTTC.

This chain connects TRBV18 to TRBJ1-3; unclear D gene. This CDR3 has 14 residues. The germline V gene encodes CDR1 KGHSH and CDR2 LQKENI. Trimming cost V 4 bases and J 3 bases, with 10 bases left between them. CDR3: CASSLGGRGNTIYF. The DNA of the CDR3 is TGTGCCAGCTCACTCGGAGGTCGTGGAAACACCATATATTTT.

The gene calls are TRBV27 and TRBJ2-3; 7 positions match TRBD1. Losses at the gene ends were 4 bases for V and 2 bases for J; bases not matched to a gene: 6. CDR3 length: 15 amino acids. Germline CDR1 is MNHEY and CDR2 is SMNVEV (reference sequence). The CDR3 DNA is TGTGCCAGCAGTTACGTGACAGGGATCACAGATACGCAGTATTTT. Translating it yields CASSYVTGITDTQYF.

V is TRBV9 and J is TRBJ2-7; TRBD1 might be the D (5 bases). The germline gives CDR1 SGDLS, CDR2 YYNGEE. The CDR3 is 14 amino acids. Trimming pared 4 bases from V and 0 bases from J, leaving 11 bases between. The DNA for the CDR3 is TGTGCCAGCAGCTTCACGACAGCCTCCTACGAGCAGTACTTC. Protein product: CASSFTTASYEQYF.

The CDR3 sequence: CSVEDRGGGYGYTF. CDR3 nucleotide sequence: TGCAGCGTTGAAGATCGGGGGGGAGGATATGGCTACACCTTC. The chain couples TRBV29-1 to TRBJ1-2, with D possibly TRBD1 on 5 matching bases. CDR1 is SQVTM and CDR2 is ANQGSEA in the germline V gene. This CDR3 has 14 residues. Trimming stripped 0 bases from V and 5 bases from J, with 13 bases between.

The rearrangement joins TRBV4-3 to TRBJ1-4; 8 positions agree with TRBD1. This CDR3 contains 16 residues. Trimming removed 0 bases from V and 8 bases from J; junction bases left unmatched: 8. Germline V lookup: CDR1 LGHNA, CDR2 YSLEER. Here the CDR3 reads CASSQDSAGTGEKLFF. The CDR3 DNA follows: TGCGCCAGCAGCCAAGATTCTGCCGGGACAGGCGAAAAACTGTTTTTT.